This T cell receptor beta chain is from a study of blood T cell repertoires in COVID-19. Clones were sequenced by immunoSEQ multiplex PCR, and TCRdb holds only the in-frame ones, with some missing. This table holds about 210,000 clones, 82% found once. The CDR3 is made up of 14 amino acids. V gave up 2 bases and J gave up 3 bases, with 11 bases separating them. Germline loops: CDR1 SGHKS, CDR2 YYEKEE (reference sequence). The clonotype was recovered from a woman between 40 and 50 years old with acute or convalescent COVID-19. The sequencing sample was made of peripheral blood. V and J are TRBV5-5 and TRBJ2-5; D unclear. The CDR3 coding sequence is TGTGCCAGCAGCTTCAGCAGAACAGAAGAGACCCAGTACTTC. Translation: CASSFSRTEETQYF.